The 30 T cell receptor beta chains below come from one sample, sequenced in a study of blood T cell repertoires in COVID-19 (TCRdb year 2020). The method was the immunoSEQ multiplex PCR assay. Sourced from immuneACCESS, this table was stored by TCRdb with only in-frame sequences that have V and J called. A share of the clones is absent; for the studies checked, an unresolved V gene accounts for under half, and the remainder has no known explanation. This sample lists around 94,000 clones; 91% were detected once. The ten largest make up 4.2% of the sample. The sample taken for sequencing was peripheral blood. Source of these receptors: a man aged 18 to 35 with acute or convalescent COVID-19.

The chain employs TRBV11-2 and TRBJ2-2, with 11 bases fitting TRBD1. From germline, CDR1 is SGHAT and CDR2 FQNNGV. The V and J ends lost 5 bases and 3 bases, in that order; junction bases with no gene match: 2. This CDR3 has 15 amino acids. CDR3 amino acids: CASSGTGGYTGELFF. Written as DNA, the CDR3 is TGTGCCAGCAGCGGGACAGGGGGTTACACCGGGGAGCTGTTTTTT.

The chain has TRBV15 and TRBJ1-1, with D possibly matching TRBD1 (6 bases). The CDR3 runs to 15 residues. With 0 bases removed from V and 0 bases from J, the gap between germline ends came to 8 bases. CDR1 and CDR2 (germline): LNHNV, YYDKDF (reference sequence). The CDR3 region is CATSRDEGVNTEAFF. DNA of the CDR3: TGTGCCACCAGCAGAGATGAGGGGGTGAACACTGAAGCTTTCTTT.

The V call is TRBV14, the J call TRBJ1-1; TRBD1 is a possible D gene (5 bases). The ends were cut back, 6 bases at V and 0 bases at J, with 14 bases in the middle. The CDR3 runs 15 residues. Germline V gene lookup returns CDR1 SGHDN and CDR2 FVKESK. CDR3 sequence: CASSKRRGMNTEAFF. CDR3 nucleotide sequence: TGTGCCAGCAGTAAAAGAAGGGGCATGAACACTGAAGCTTTCTTT.

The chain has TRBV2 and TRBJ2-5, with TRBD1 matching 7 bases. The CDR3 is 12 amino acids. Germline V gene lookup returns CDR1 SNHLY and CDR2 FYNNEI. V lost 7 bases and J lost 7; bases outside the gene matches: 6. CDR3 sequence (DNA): TGTGCCAGCATAAGGGACAGAGGGACCCAGTACTTC. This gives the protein CASIRDRGTQYF.

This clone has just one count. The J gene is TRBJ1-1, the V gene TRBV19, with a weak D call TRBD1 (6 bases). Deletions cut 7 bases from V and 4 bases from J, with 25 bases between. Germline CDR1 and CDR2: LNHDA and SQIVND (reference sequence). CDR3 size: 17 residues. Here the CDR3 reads CASKGVQGRRGGTEAFF. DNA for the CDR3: TGTGCCAGTAAAGGGGTACAGGGACGGCGTGGTGGCACTGAAGCTTTCTTT.

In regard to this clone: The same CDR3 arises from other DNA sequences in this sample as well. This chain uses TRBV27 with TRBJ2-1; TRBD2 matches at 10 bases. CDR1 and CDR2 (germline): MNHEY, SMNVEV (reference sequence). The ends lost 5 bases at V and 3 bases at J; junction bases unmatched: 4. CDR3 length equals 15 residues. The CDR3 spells CASSPRTSGYNEQFF. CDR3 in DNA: TGTGCCAGCAGTCCTCGGACTAGCGGCTACAATGAGCAGTTCTTC.

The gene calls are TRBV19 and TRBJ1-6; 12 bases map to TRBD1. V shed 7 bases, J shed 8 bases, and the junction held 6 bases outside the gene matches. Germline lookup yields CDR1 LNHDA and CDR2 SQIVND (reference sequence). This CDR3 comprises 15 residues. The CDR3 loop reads CASMNRDRGHSPLHF. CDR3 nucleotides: TGTGCCAGTATGAACCGGGACAGGGGGCATTCACCCCTCCACTTT.

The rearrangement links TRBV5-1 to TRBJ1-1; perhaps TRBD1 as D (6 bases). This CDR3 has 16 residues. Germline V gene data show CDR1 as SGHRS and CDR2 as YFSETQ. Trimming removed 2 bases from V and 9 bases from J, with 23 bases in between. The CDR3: CASSFRLGGSSTKAFF. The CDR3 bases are TGCGCCAGCAGCTTTCGTTTAGGGGGTTCATCCACGAAAGCTTTCTTT. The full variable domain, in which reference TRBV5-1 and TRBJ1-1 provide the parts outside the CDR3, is KAGVTQTPRYLIKTRGQQVTLSCSPISGHRSVSWYQQTPGQGLQFLFEYFSETQRNKGNFPGRFSGRQFSNSRSEMNVSTLELGDSALYLCASSFRLGGSSTKAFFGQGTRLTVV.

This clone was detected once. The CDR3 protein is CSVEAVGSGGYTF. The CDR3 DNA reads TGCAGCGTTGAAGCCGTGGGATCTGGGGGGTACACCTTC. This sequence joins TRBV29-1 and TRBJ1-2; possible D gene TRBD1, 5 bases. V shed 1 base and J shed 11 bases, with 17 bases lying between them. In germline, CDR1 is SQVTM, CDR2 ANQGSEA. The CDR3 is 13 amino acids.

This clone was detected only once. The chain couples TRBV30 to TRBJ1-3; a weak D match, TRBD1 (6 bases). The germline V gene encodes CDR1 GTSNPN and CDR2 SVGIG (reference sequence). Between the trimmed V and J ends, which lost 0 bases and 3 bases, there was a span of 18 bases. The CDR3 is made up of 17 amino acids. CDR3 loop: CAWSVPGQGLRGNTIYF. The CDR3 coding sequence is TGTGCCTGGAGTGTACCGGGGCAGGGGTTACGTGGAAACACCATATATTTT. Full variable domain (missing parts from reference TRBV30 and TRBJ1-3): SQTIHQWPATLVQPVGSPLSLECTVEGTSNPNLYWYRQAAGRGLQLLFYSVGIGQISSEVPQNLSASRPQDRQFILSSKKLLLSDSGFYLCAWSVPGQGLRGNTIYFGEGSWLTVV.

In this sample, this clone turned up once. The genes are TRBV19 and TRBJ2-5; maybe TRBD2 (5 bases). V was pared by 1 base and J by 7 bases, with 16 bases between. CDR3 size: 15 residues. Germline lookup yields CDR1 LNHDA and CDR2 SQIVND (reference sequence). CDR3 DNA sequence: TGTGCCAGTAGTATAGGAGGGCAGCAAGAGTGGACCCAGTACTTC. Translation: CASSIGGQQEWTQYF.

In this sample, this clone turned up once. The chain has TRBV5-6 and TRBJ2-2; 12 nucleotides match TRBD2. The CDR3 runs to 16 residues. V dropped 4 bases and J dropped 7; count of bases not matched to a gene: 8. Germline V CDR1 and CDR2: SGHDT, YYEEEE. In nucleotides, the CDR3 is TGTGCCAGCAGCCCGGGACTAGCGGGTTTCGACGGGGAGCTGTTTTTT. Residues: CASSPGLAGFDGELFF. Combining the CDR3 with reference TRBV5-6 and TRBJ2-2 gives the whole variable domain DAGVTQSPTHLIKTRGQQVTLRCSPKSGHDTVSWYQQALGQGPQFIFQYYEEEERQRGNFPDRFSGHQFPNYSSELNVNALLLGDSALYLCASSPGLAGFDGELFFGEGSRLTVL.

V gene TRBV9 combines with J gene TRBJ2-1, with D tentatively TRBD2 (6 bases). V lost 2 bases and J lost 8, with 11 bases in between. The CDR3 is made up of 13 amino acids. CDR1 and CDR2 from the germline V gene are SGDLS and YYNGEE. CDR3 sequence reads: CASSVAGSHEQFF. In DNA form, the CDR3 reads TGTGCCAGCAGCGTGGCGGGGTCCCATGAGCAGTTCTTC.

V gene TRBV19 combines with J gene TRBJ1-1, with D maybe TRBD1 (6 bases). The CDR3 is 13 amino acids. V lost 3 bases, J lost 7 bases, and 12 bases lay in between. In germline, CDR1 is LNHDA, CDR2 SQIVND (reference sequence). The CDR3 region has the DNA TGTGCCAGTAGTATCTGGGGGCAGAATGAAGCTTTCTTT. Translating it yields CASSIWGQNEAFF. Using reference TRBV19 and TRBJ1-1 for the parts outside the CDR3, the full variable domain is DGGITQSPKYLFRKEGQNVTLSCEQNLNHDAMYWYRQDPGQGLRLIYYSQIVNDFQKGDIAEGYSVSREKKESFPLTVTSAQKNPTAFYLCASSIWGQNEAFFGQGTRLTVV.

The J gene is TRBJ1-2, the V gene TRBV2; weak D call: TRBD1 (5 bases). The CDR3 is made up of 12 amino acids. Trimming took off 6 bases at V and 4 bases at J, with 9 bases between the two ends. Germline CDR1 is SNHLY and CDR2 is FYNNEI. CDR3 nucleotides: TGTGCCAGCAGGGCCCAGGGCTATGGCTACACCTTC. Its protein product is CASRAQGYGYTF.

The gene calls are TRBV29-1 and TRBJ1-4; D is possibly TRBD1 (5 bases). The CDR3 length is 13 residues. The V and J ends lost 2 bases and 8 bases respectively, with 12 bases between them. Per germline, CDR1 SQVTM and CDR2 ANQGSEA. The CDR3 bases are TGCAGCGTTGAAAGGGTCCGGGGGGAAAAACTGTTTTTT. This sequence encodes CSVERVRGEKLFF.

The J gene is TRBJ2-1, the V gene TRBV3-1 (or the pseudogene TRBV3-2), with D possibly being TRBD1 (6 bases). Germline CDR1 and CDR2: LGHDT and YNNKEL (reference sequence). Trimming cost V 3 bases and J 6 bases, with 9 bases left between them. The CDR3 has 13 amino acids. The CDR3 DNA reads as TGTGCCAGCAGCCACATGGACAGCAATGAGCAGTTCTTC. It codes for CASSHMDSNEQFF.

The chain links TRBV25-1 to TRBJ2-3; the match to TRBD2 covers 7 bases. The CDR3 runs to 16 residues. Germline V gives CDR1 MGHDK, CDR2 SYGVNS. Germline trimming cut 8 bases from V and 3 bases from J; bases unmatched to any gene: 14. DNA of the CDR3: TGTGCCAGCGGCTCATTACGGGAGGATGCGACAGATACGCAGTATTTT. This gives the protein CASGSLREDATDTQYF.

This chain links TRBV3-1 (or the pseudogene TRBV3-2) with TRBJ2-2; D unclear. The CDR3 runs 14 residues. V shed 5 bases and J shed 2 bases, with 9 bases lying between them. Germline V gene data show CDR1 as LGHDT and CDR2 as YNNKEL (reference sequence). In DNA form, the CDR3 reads TGTGCCAGCAGCACACACACAAACACCGGGGAGCTGTTTTTT. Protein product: CASSTHTNTGELFF.

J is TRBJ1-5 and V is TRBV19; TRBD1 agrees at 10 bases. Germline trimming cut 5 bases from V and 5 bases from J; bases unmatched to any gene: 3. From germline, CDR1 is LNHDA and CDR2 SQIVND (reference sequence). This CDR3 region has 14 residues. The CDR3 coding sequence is TGTGCCAGTAGTCCGGACAGGGGGGATCAGCCCCAGCATTTT. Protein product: CASSPDRGDQPQHF.

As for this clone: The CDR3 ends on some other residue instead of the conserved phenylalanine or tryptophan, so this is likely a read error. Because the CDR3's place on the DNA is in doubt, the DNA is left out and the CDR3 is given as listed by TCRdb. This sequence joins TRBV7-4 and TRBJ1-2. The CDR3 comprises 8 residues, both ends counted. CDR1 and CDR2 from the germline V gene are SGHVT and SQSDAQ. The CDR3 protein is CASSFYSL.

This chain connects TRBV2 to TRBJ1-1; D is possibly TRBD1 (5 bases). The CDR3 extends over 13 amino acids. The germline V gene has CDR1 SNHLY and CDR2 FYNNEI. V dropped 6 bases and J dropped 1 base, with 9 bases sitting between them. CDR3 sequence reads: CASSPTGNTEAFF. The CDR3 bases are TGTGCCAGCAGCCCAACAGGGAACACTGAAGCTTTCTTT.

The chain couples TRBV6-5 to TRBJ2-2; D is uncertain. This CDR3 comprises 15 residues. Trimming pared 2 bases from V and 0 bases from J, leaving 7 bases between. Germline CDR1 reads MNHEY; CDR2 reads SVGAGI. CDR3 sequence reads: CASSYDTANTGELFF. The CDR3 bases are TGTGCCAGCAGTTACGACACGGCGAACACCGGGGAGCTGTTTTTT.

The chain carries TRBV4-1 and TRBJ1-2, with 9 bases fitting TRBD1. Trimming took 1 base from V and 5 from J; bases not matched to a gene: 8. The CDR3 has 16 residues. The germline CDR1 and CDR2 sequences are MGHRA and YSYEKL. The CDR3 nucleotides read TGCGCCAGCAGCCAAGTCAGGGACAGGGTTGGATATGGCTACACCTTC. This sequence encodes CASSQVRDRVGYGYTF.

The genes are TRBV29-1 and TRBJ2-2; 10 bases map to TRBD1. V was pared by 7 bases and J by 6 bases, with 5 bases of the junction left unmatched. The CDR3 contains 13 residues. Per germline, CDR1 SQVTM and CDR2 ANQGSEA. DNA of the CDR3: TGCAGCGCCAGACAGGGGGCCGCCGGGGAGCTGTTTTTT. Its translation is CSARQGAAGELFF.

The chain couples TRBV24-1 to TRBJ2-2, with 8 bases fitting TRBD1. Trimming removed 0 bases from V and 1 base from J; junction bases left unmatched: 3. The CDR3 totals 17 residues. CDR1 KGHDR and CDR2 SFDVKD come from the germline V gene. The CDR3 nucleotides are TGTGCCACCAGTGATTTGGGGACAGGTCGGAACACCGGGGAGCTGTTTTTT. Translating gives CATSDLGTGRNTGELFF.

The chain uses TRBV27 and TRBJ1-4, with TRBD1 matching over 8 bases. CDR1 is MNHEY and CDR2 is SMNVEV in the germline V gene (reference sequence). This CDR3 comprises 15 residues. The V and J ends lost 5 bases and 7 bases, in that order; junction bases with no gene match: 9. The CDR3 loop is CASSPLTGEREKLFF. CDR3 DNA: TGTGCCAGCAGTCCACTGACAGGGGAGCGTGAAAAACTGTTTTTT.

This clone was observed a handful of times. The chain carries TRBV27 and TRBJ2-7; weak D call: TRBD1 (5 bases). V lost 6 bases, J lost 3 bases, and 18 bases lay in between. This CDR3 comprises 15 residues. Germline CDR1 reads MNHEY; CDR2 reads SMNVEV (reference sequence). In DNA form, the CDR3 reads TGTGCCAGCAGACTCACAGGTACGAGAGGCTACGAGCAGTACTTC. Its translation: CASRLTGTRGYEQYF.

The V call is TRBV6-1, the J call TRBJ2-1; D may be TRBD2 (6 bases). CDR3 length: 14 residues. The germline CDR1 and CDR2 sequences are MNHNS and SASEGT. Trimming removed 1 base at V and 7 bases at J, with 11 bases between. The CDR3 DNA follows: TGTGCCAGCAGTGAAGTGGGGAGGAGGAATGAGCAGTTCTTC. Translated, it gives CASSEVGRRNEQFF.

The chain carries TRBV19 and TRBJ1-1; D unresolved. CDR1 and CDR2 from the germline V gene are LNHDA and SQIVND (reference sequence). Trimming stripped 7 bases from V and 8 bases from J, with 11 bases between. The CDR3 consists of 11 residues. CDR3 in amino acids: CASTLFREAFF. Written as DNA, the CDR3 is TGTGCCAGTACCCTTTTCAGGGAAGCTTTCTTT.